A single sample is the source of the 10 T cell receptor beta chains below, sequenced in a study of cytomegalovirus exposure and HLA in healthy donors. A multiplex PCR was run with 60 Vbeta primers and 13 Jbeta primers. The assay was immunoSEQ multiplex PCR, and TCRdb's table has in-frame clones only and misses some. This sample carries 90,000 to 130,000 clones, about 70% of them seen once, and the ten largest clones take around 8.2%. Sequencing was performed on PBMCs. The origin of the receptors is a man in his thirties or forties in good health and CMV-seropositive.

In DNA, the CDR3 is TGTGCCAGCAGCCCCCTAGGAGGGGGCGCTGGCGGAAACACCATATATTTT. Protein product: CASSPLGGGAGGNTIYF. The chain recombines TRBV14 with TRBJ1-3; 7 bases align to TRBD1. The germline V gene has CDR1 SGHDN and CDR2 FVKESK. J gave up 4 bases and V 4 bases, and 13 bases lay outside the gene matches. This CDR3 comprises 17 residues.

The genes are TRBV6-5 and TRBJ1-2, with 8 bases aligning to TRBD1. The V gene's germline CDR1 is MNHEY and CDR2 SVGAGI. With V trimmed by 6 bases and J by 4 bases, 7 bases remained unmatched. CDR3 length equals 14 residues. In DNA, the CDR3 is TGTGCCAGCAGACCAGGGGGCGCCGGCTATGGCTACACCTTC. Translating it yields CASRPGGAGYGYTF.

The chain uses TRBV18 and TRBJ2-5; possibly TRBD1 for D (6 bases). The V gene's germline CDR1 is KGHSH and CDR2 LQKENI. This CDR3 has 15 residues. V was cut by 3 bases and J by 0 bases, with 11 bases left in between. CDR3 coding DNA: TGTGCCAGCTCACCCCCCAACAGGGACCAAGAGACCCAGTACTTC. Translating gives CASSPPNRDQETQYF.

This clone was detected only a few times. This chain joins TRBV7-9 and TRBJ1-2; 8 bases line up with TRBD1. The CDR3 runs to 14 residues. The germline CDR1 and CDR2 sequences are SEHNR and FQNEAQ (reference sequence). The junction had 4 bases not matched to a gene; V was cut back by 1 base and J by 6 bases. The CDR3 region is CASSLVTGGDGYTF. The CDR3 nucleotides read TGTGCCAGCAGCTTAGTAACAGGGGGAGATGGCTACACCTTC.

CDR3 protein: CASSAAGRSNQPQHF. CDR3 coding DNA: TGTGCCAGCAGCGCAGCGGGGAGGAGCAATCAGCCCCAGCATTTT. The chain is built from TRBV9 and TRBJ1-5; no definite D call. CDR3 length equals 15 residues. Per germline, CDR1 SGDLS and CDR2 YYNGEE. The V end was cut by 3 bases, the J end by 1 base, with 11 bases between. The variable domain in full, with the rest retrieved from reference TRBV9 and TRBJ1-5, is DSGVTQTPKHLITATGQRVTLRCSPRSGDLSVYWYQQSLDQGLQFLIQYYNGEERAKGNILERFSAQQFPDLHSELNLSSLELGDSALYFCASSAAGRSNQPQHFGDGTRLSIL.

This clone was detected only once. This rearrangement joins TRBV9 to TRBJ2-3, with D possibly being TRBD2 (5 bases). CDR3 length equals 17 residues. Trimming removed 3 bases at V and 0 bases at J, with 17 bases between. Looked up from germline, CDR1 is SGDLS and CDR2 is YYNGEE. In DNA form, the CDR3 reads TGTGCCAGCAGCGCCATCTGGACTTCTACTAGCACAGATACGCAGTATTTT. Residues: CASSAIWTSTSTDTQYF.

J is TRBJ1-1 and V is TRBV2, with D possibly TRBD1 on 6 matching bases. Between the trimmed V and J ends, which lost 11 bases and 0 bases, there was a span of 19 bases. From germline, CDR1 is SNHLY and CDR2 FYNNEI. The CDR3 runs to 15 residues. The CDR3 DNA follows: TGTGCCTCAGAGTTCGAGGGGGGGATGAACACTGAAGCTTTCTTT. Translation: CASEFEGGMNTEAFF.

The V gene is TRBV13, the J gene TRBJ2-3; no firm D call. Between the trimmed V and J ends, which lost 6 bases and 5 bases, there was a span of 9 bases. Germline lookup yields CDR1 PRHDT and CDR2 FYEKMQ (reference sequence). This CDR3 is 12 amino acids long. For the CDR3, the DNA is TGTGCCAGCAGTCCTACGAGAGATACGCAGTATTTT. Residues: CASSPTRDTQYF.

The chain has TRBV5-1 and TRBJ2-3, with a tentative D call TRBD1 (7 bases). The V gene lost 0 bases and the J gene lost 2 bases, with 13 bases spanning the gap. In germline, CDR1 is SGHRS, CDR2 YFSETQ. The length of the CDR3 is 16 residues. The CDR3 loop reads CASSLGGGTDTDTQYF. The CDR3, as DNA: TGCGCCAGCAGCTTGGGAGGGGGGACAGACACAGATACGCAGTATTTT. Full variable domain (missing parts from reference TRBV5-1 and TRBJ2-3): KAGVTQTPRYLIKTRGQQVTLSCSPISGHRSVSWYQQTPGQGLQFLFEYFSETQRNKGNFPGRFSGRQFSNSRSEMNVSTLELGDSALYLCASSLGGGTDTDTQYFGPGTRLTVL.

The rearrangement uses TRBV30 and TRBJ2-1; 8 bases fit TRBD2. The CDR3 runs to 16 residues. The ends lost 2 bases at V and 2 bases at J; junction bases unmatched: 8. CDR1 and CDR2 (germline): GTSNPN, SVGIG (reference sequence). The CDR3 sequence is CAWSSGGLGPYNEQFF. The DNA for the CDR3 is TGTGCCTGGAGTTCCGGGGGACTAGGTCCCTACAATGAGCAGTTCTTC.